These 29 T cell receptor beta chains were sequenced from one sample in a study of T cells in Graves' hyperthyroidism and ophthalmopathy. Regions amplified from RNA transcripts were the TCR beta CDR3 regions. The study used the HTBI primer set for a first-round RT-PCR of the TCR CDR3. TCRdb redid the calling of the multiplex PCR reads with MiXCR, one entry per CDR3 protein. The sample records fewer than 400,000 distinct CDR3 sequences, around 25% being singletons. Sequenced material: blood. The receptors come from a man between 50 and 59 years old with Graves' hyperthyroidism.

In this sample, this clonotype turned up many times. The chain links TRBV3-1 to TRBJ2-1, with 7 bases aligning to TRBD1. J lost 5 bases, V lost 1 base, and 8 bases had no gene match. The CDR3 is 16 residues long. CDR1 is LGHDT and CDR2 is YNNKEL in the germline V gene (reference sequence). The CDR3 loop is CASSQVPGTANNEQFF. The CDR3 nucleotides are TGTGCCAGCAGCCAAGTCCCCGGGACAGCCAACAATGAGCAGTTCTTC.

The CDR3, as DNA: TGCGCCAGCAGCCCCGGCGGACAGGGACAAGGCGGGGAGCTGTTTTTT. Protein sequence: CASSPGGQGQGGELFF. The rearrangement links TRBV5-1 to TRBJ2-2; TRBD1 matches 8 bases. The V and J ends lost 4 bases and 7 bases, in that order; junction bases with no gene match: 12. Germline V gives CDR1 SGHRS, CDR2 YFSETQ. The CDR3 length is 16 residues.

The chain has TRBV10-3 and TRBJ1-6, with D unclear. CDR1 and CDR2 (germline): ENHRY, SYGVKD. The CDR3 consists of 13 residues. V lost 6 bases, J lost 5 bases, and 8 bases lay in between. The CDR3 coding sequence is TGTGCCATCAGCGGGCAGAATAATTCACCCCTCCACTTT. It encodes CAISGQNNSPLHF.

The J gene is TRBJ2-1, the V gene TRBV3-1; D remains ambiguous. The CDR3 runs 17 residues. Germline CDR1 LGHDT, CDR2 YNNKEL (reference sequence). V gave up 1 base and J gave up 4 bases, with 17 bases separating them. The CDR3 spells CASSQVVWDVGYNEQFF. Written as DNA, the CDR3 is TGTGCCAGCAGCCAAGTAGTCTGGGATGTCGGATACAATGAGCAGTTCTTC.

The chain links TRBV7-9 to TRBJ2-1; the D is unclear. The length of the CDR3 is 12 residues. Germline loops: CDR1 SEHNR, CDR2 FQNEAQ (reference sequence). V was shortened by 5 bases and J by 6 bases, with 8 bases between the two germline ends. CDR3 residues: CASSQPGNEQFF. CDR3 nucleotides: TGTGCCAGCAGCCAGCCCGGCAATGAGCAGTTCTTC.

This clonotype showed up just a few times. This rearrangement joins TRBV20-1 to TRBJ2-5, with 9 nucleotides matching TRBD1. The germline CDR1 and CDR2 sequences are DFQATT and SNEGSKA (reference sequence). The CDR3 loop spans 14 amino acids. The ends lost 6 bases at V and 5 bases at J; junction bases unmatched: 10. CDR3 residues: CSASGTGILETQYF. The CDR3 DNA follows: TGCAGTGCCAGCGGGACAGGGATACTGGAGACCCAGTACTTC.

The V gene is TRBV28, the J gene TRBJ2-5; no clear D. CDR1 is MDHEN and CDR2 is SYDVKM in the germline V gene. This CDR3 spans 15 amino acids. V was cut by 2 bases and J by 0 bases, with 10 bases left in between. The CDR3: CASSLGSPYQETQYF. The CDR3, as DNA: TGTGCCAGCAGTTTAGGGTCACCGTACCAAGAGACCCAGTACTTC.

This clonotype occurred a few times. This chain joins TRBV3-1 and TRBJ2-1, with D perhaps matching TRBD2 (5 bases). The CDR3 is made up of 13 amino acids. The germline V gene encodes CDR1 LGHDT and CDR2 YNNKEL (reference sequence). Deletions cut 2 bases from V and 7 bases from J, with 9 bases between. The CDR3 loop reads CASSQRTVNEQFF. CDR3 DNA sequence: TGTGCCAGCAGCCAAAGGACTGTTAATGAGCAGTTCTTC.

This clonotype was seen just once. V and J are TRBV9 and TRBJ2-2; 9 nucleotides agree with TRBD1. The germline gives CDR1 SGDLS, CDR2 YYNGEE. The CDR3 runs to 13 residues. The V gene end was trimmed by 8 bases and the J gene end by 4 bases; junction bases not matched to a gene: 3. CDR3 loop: CASGTGPTGELFF. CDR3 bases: TGTGCCAGTGGGACAGGGCCCACCGGGGAGCTGTTTTTT. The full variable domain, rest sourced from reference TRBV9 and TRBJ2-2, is DSGVTQTPKHLITATGQRVTLRCSPRSGDLSVYWYQQSLDQGLQFLIQYYNGEERAKGNILERFSAQQFPDLHSELNLSSLELGDSALYFCASGTGPTGELFFGEGSRLTVL.

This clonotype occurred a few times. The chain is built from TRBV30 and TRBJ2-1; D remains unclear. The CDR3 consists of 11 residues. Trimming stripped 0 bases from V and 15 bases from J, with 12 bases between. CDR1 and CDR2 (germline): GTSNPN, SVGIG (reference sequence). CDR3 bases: TGTGCCTGGAGTGTACCTCTTGGTCCGTTCTTC. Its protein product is CAWSVPLGPFF.

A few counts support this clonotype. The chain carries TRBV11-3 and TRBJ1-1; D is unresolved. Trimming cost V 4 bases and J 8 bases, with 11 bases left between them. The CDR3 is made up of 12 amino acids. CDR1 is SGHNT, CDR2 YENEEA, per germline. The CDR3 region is CASSSVSVEAFF. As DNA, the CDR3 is TGTGCCAGCAGCTCTGTCAGCGTGGAAGCTTTCTTT.

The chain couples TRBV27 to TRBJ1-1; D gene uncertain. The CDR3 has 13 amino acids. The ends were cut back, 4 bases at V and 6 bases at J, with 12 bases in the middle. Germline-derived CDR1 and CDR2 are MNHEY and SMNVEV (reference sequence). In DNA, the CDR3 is TGTGCCAGCAGTTCAAGGCAGCTTGCTGAAGCTTTCTTT. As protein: CASSSRQLAEAFF.

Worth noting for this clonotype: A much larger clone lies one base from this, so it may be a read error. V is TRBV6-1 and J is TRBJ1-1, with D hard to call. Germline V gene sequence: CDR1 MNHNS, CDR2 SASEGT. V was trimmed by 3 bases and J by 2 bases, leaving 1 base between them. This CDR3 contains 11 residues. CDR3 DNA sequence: TGTGCCAGCAGTGACAACACTGAAGCTTTCTTT. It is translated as CASSDNTEAFF.

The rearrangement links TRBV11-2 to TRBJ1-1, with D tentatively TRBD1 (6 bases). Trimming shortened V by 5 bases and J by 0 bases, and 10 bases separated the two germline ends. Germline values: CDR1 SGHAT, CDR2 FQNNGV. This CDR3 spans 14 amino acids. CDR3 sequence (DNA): TGTGCCAGCAGCACTGGGACAATGAACACTGAAGCTTTCTTT. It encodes CASSTGTMNTEAFF.

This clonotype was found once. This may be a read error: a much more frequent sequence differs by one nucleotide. CDR3 in DNA: TGTGCCGGCAGTTTAGTGGACTCCAATGAGCAGTTCTTC. This sequence encodes CAGSLVDSNEQFF. The J gene is TRBJ2-1, the V gene TRBV12-3 or TRBV12-4; TRBD2 might be the D (5 bases). The CDR3 runs to 13 residues.

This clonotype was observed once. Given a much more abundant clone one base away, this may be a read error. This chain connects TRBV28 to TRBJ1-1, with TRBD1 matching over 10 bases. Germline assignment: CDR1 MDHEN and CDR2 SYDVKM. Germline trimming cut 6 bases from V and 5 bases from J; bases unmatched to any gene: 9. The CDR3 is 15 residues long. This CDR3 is CASRISRTGGTEAFF. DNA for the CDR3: TGTGCCAGCAGAATATCCAGGACAGGGGGTACTGAAGCTTTCTTT. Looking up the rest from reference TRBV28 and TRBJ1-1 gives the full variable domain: DVKVTQSSRYLVKRTGEKVFLECVQDMDHENMFWYRQDPGLGLRLIYFSYDVKMKEKGDIPEGYSVSREKKERFSLILESASTNQTSMYLCASRISRTGGTEAFFGQGTRLTVV.

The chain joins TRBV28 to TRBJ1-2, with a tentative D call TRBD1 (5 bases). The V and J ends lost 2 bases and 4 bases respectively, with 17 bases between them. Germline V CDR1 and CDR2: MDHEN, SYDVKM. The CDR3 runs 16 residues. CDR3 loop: CASSLNSAGEFYGYTF. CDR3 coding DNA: TGTGCCAGCAGTTTAAATTCAGCGGGGGAGTTCTATGGCTACACCTTC.

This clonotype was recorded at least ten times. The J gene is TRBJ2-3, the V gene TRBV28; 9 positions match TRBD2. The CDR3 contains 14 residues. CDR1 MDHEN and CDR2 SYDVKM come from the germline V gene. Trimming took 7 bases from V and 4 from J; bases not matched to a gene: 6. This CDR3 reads CASNFVAGADTQYF. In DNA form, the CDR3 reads TGTGCCAGCAACTTTGTAGCGGGAGCAGATACGCAGTATTTT.

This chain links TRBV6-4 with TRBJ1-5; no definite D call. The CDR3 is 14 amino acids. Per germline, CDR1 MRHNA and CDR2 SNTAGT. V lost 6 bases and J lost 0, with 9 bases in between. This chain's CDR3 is CASRALYSNQPQHF. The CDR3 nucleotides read TGTGCCAGCAGAGCTCTTTATAGCAATCAGCCCCAGCATTTT.

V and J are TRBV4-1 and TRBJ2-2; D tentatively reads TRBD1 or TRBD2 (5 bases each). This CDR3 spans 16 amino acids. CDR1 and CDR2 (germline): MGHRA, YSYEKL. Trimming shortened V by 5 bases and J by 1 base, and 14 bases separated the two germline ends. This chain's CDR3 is CASSVTGTVNTGELFF. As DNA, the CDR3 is TGCGCCAGCAGCGTCACCGGGACGGTGAACACCGGGGAGCTGTTTTTT.

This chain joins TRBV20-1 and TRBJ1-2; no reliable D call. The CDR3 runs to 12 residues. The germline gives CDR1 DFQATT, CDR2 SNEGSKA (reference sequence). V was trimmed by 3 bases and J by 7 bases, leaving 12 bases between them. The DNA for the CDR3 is TGCAGTGCTAGCATGGGGTTTAGTGGCTACACCTTC. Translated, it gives CSASMGFSGYTF.

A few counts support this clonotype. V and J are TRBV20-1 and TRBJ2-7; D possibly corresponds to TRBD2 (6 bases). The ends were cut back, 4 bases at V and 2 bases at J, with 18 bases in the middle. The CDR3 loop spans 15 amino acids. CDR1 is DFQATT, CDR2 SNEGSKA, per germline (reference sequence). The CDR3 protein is CSANDQGLSPYEQYF. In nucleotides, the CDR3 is TGCAGTGCTAATGACCAGGGACTGTCTCCCTACGAGCAGTACTTC.

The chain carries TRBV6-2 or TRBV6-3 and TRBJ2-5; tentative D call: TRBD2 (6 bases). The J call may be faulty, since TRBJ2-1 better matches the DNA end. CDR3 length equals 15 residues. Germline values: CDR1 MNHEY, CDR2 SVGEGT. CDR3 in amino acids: CASTYSPEGGETQFF. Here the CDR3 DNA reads TGTGCCAGCACCTACAGTCCGGAGGGTGGGGAGACCCAGTTCTTC.

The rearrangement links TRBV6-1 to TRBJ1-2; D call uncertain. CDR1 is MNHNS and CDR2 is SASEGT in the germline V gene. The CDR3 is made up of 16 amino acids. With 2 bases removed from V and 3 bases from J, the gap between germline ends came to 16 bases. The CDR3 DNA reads TGTGCCAGCAGTGAATTGCTAACGGATCGCTACTATGGCTACACCTTC. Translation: CASSELLTDRYYGYTF.

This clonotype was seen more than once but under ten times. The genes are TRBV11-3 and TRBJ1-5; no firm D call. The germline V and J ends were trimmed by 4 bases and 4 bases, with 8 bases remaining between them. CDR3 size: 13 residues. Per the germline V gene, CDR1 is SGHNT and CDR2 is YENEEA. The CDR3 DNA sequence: TGTGCCAGCAGCTCTCGTTCGAATCAGCCCCAGCATTTT. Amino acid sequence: CASSSRSNQPQHF.

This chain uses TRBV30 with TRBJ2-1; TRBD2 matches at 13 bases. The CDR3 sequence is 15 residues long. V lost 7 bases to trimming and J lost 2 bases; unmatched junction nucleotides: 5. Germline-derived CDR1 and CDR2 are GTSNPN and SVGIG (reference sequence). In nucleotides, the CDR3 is TGTGCCTCTACGGGACTAGCGGGACCCTACAATGAGCAGTTCTTC. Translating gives CASTGLAGPYNEQFF.

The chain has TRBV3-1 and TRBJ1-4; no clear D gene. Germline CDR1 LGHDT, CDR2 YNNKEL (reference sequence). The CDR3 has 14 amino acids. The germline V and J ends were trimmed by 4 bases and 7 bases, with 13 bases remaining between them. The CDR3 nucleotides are TGTGCCAGCAGCCCCGCGGGAATGGGTGAAAAACTGTTTTTT. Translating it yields CASSPAGMGEKLFF.

CDR3 in DNA: TGTGCCATCAGACCTACAAGACAGGGACTCGGGGAGCTGTTTTTT. This codes for CAIRPTRQGLGELFF. The chain combines TRBV10-3 with TRBJ2-2, with TRBD1 as a possible D gene (7 bases). The CDR3 consists of 15 residues. From germline, CDR1 is ENHRY and CDR2 SYGVKD. V was pared by 6 bases and J by 7 bases, with 18 bases between.

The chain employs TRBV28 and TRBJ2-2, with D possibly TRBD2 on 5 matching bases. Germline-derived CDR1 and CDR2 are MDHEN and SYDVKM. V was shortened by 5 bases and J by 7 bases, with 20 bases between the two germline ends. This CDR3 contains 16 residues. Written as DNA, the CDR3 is TGTGCCAGCAGTCGTTCCGGGAACAGTATTCTCGGGGAGCTGTTTTTT. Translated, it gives CASSRSGNSILGELFF.